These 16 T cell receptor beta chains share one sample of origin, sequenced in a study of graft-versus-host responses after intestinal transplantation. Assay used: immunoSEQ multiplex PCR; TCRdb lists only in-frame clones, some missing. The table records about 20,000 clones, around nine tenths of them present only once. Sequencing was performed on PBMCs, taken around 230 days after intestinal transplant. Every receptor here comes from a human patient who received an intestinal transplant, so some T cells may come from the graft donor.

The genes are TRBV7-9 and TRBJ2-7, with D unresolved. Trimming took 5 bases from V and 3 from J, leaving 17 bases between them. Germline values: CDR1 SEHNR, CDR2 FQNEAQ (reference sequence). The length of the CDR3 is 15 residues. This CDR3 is CASSPTRAGIYEQYF. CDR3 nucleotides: TGTGCCAGCAGCCCGACCCGGGCAGGAATCTACGAGCAGTACTTC. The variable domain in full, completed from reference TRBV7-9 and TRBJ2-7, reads DTGVSQNPRHKITKRGQNVTFRCDPISEHNRLYWYRQTLGQGPEFLTYFQNEAQLEKSRLLSDRFSAERPKGSFSTLEIQRTEQGDSAMYLCASSPTRAGIYEQYFGPGTRLTVT.

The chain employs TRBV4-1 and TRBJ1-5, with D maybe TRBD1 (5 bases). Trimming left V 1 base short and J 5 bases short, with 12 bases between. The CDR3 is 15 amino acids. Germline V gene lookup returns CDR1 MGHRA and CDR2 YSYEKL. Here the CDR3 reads CASSQVAGGDQPQHF. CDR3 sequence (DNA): TGCGCCAGCAGCCAAGTTGCGGGAGGGGATCAGCCCCAGCATTTT.

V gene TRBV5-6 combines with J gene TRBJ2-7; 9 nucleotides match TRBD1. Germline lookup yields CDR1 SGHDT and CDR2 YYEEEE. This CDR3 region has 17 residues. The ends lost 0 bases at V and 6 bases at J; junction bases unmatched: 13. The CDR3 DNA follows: TGTGCCAGCAGCTTGGAGATGGGGACAGGGACAAGGGGCGAGCAGTACTTC. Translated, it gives CASSLEMGTGTRGEQYF.

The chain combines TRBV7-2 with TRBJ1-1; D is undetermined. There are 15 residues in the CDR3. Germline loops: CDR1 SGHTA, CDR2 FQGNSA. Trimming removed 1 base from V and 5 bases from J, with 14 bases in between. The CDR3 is CASSLGVRGWTEAFF. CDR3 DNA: TGTGCCAGCAGCTTAGGTGTGCGGGGATGGACTGAAGCTTTCTTT.

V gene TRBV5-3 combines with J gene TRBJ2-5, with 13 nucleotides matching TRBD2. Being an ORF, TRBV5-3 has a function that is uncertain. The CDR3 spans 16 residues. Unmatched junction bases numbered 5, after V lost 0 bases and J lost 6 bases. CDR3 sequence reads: CARSLGLAGGRKTQYF. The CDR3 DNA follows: TGTGCCAGAAGCTTGGGACTAGCGGGGGGCCGGAAGACCCAGTACTTC.

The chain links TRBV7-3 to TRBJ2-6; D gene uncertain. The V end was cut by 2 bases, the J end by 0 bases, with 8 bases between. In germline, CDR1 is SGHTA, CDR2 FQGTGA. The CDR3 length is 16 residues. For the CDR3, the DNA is TGTGCCAGCAGCTTACGCGCGAGCTCTGGGGCCAACGTCCTGACTTTC. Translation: CASSLRASSGANVLTF.

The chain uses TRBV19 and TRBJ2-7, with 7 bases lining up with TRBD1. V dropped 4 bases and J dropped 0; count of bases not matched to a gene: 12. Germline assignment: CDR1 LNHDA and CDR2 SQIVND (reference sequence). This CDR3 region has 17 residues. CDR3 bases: TGTGCCAGTAGTAGCCCCCGACAGGGTGCAAGCTCCTACGAGCAGTACTTC. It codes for CASSSPRQGASSYEQYF. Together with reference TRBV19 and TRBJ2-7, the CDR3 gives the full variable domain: DGGITQSPKYLFRKEGQNVTLSCEQNLNHDAMYWYRQDPGQGLRLIYYSQIVNDFQKGDIAEGYSVSREKKESFPLTVTSAQKNPTAFYLCASSSPRQGASSYEQYFGPGTRLTVT.

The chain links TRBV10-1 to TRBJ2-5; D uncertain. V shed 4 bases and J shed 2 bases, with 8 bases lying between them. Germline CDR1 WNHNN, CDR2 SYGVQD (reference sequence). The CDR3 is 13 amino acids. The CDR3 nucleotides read TGCGCCAGCAGTGGTCGGGTGCAAGAGACCCAGTACTTC. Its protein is CASSGRVQETQYF.

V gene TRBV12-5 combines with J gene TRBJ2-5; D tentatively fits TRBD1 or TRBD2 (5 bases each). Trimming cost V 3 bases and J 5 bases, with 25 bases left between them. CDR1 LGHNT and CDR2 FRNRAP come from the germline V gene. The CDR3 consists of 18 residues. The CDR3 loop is CASGLTTRDPRTGETQYF. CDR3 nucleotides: TGTGCTAGTGGTTTAACCACCCGGGACCCTAGGACGGGGGAGACCCAGTACTTC.

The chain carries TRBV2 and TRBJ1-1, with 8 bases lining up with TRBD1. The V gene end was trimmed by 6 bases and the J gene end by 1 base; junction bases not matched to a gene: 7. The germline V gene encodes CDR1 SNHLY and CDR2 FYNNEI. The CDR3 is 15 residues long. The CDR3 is CASSIRGRGNTEAFF. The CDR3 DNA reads TGTGCCAGCAGCATCAGGGGGCGGGGGAACACTGAAGCTTTCTTT.

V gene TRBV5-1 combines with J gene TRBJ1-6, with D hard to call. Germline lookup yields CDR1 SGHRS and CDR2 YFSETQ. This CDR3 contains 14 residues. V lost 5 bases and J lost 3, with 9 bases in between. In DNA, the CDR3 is TGCGCCAGCAGACTAGCACGCTATAATTCACCCCTCCACTTT. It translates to CASRLARYNSPLHF.

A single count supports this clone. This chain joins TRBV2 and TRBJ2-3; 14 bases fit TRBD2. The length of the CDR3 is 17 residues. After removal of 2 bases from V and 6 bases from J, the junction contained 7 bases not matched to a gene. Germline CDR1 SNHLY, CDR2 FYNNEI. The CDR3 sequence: CASSETGTSGGWDTQYF. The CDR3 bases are TGTGCCAGCAGTGAAACCGGGACTAGCGGGGGTTGGGATACGCAGTATTTT.

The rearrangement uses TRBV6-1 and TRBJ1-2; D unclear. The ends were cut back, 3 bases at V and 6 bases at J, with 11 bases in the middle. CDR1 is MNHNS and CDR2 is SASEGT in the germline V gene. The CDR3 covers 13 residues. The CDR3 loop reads CASSDRAINGYTF. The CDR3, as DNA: TGTGCCAGCAGTGACCGGGCCATTAATGGCTACACCTTC.

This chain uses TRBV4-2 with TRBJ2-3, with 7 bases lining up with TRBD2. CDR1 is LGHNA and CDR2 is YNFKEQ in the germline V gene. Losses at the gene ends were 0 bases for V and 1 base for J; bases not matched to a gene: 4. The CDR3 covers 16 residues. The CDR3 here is CASSQERSGGTDTQYF. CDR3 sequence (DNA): TGTGCCAGCAGCCAAGAAAGGAGCGGGGGCACAGATACGCAGTATTTT.

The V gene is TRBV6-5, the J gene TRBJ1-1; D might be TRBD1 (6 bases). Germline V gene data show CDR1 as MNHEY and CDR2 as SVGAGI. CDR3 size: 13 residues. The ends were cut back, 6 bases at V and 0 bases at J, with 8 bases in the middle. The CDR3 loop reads CASSRGLNTEAFF. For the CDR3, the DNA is TGTGCCAGCAGCCGGGGGCTGAACACTGAAGCTTTCTTT.

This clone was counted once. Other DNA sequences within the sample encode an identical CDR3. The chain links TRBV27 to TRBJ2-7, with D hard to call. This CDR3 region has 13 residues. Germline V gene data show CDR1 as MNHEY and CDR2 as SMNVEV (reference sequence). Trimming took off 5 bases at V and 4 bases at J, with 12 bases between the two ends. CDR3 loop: CASSNTDGYEQYF. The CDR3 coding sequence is TGTGCCAGCAGTAACACGGATGGTTACGAGCAGTACTTC.